Below are 5 T cell receptor beta chains sequenced from a single sample in a study of T-cell reconstitution after alpha-beta-depleted transplantation in children. Construction of the TCRbeta library involved unique molecular identifiers. One entry per CDR3 protein results from TCRdb running MiXCR on the PCR reads. Seen here are approximately 490,000 distinct CDR3 sequences, 12% observed once, and the top ten hold around 5.6%. The material sequenced was PBMCs from the stem cell graft donor, taken from the stem cell graft. Receptors were obtained from a human donor who donated a stem cell graft to a child with combined immunodeficiency.

The sample holds many counts of this clonotype. The chain employs TRBV13 and TRBJ2-7, with TRBD1 identical over 9 bases. Trimming removed 4 bases from V and 0 bases from J; junction bases left unmatched: 4. The CDR3 is made up of 15 amino acids. Germline V lookup: CDR1 PRHDT, CDR2 FYEKMQ (reference sequence). DNA of the CDR3: TGTGCCAGCAGCTCACGGACAGGGGCCTCCTACGAGCAGTACTTC. Translation: CASSSRTGASYEQYF. Complete variable domain (other parts from reference TRBV13 and TRBJ2-7): AAGVIQSPRHLIKEKRETATLKCYPIPRHDTVYWYQQGPGQDPQFLISFYEKMQSDKGSIPDRFSAQQFSDYHSELNMSSLELGDSALYFCASSSRTGASYEQYFGPGTRLTVT.

The chain uses TRBV24-1 and TRBJ2-3; 10 bases match TRBD2. Germline V gene lookup returns CDR1 KGHDR and CDR2 SFDVKD. Losses at the gene ends were 0 bases for V and 4 bases for J; bases not matched to a gene: 12. The CDR3 has 19 residues. Written as DNA, the CDR3 is TGTGCCACCAGTGATTTGCAAGCGGGAGGGCCGTCGGTGTCAGATACGCAGTATTTT. It translates to CATSDLQAGGPSVSDTQYF.

The chain couples TRBV12-3 or TRBV12-4 to TRBJ2-7; 10 bases are a match to TRBD2. The CDR3 runs to 15 residues. Trimming cost V 6 bases and J 6 bases; bases outside gene matches: 11. Here the CDR3 DNA reads TGTGCCAGCAGCATTAGCGGGAGGTCCCCCGGCGAGCAGTACTTC. This sequence encodes CASSISGRSPGEQYF.

This clonotype showed up many times. The rearrangement joins TRBV29-1 to TRBJ1-1, with 10 bases fitting TRBD1. This CDR3 has 13 residues. V lost 2 bases to trimming and J lost 12 bases; unmatched junction nucleotides: 9. Germline V gene sequence: CDR1 SQVTM, CDR2 ANQGSEA. The CDR3 coding sequence is TGCAGCGTTGAAAGACCGGGACAGGGGATGTCTTTCTTT. Translated: CSVERPGQGMSFF.

This rearrangement joins TRBV12-3 or TRBV12-4 to TRBJ1-1; TRBD1 matches at 7 bases. Trimming cost V 4 bases and J 1 base; bases outside gene matches: 3. The CDR3 extends over 14 amino acids. Written as DNA, the CDR3 is TGTGCCAGCAGTTCGACAGGGAAGAACACTGAAGCTTTCTTT. This translates into CASSSTGKNTEAFF.